This T cell receptor beta chain was sequenced in a study of patients and donors after allogeneic stem cell transplantation. The table lists this clonotype with a few counts. TCRdb passed the RT-PCR reads through MiXCR, listing each CDR3 protein once. The sample includes approximately 150,000 distinct CDR3 sequences, more than 20% seen only once; the top ten take around 26%. CDR1 SGHRS and CDR2 YFSETQ come from the germline V gene. The J segment lost 4 bases and the V segment lost 1 base, leaving 7 bases of the junction unmatched. CDR3 length equals 16 residues. Material: blood, either unsorted or a sorted T cell fraction (not recorded which). The origin of this receptor is a human donor who was either an allogeneic HSCT recipient or a stem cell or donor lymphocyte infusion donor (not recorded which). It is not recorded whose cells these are; they may come from a transplant donor. The chain employs TRBV5-1 and TRBJ2-1; 8 bases align to TRBD2. The CDR3 loop is CASSLLGLVTYNEQFF. CDR3 in DNA: TGCGCCAGCAGCTTGTTGGGACTAGTGACATACAATGAGCAGTTCTTC.